Sequencing of this T cell receptor (beta chain) was carried out in a study of regulatory T cells in long-lasting Graves disease. V was pared by 7 bases and J by 4 bases, with 17 bases between. There are 15 residues in the CDR3. This clonotype has ten or more counts. Relying on iRepertoire HTBI primers and Arm-PCR of CDR3 regions, the team built TCR beta libraries. TCRdb redid the calling of the multiplex PCR reads with MiXCR, one entry per CDR3 protein. The repertoire holds roughly 410,000 distinct CDR3 sequences, with approximately 16% as singletons. Time point given: newly diagnosed GD, antithyroid drugs for less than 3 months. Extracted RNA from PBMCs served as the source of the TCR library. These data were also reused for a study on T cells in Graves' hyperthyroidism and ophthalmopathy. That study adds: The study excluded patients with uncontrolled infection, other autoimmune disease, pregnancy or lactation.

The sequence was obtained from a middle-aged woman with Graves disease. Sequencing used peripheral blood mononuclear cells (PBMCs), obtained at new diagnosis, from a patient treated with antithyroid drugs. The chain employs TRBV12-3 or TRBV12-4 and TRBJ1-3; TRBD1 might be the D (6 bases). CDR3 sequence: CASTPDTGLGNTIYF. CDR3 bases: TGTGCCAGCACTCCCGACACAGGGTTGGGAAACACCATATATTTT.